The 18 T cell receptor beta chains presented below share a single source sample, sequenced in a study of chemoradiotherapy in HPV16-positive cancers (dated by TCRdb to 2022 to 2024). Receptor amplification or capture employed the immunoSEQ multiplex PCR assay. The immuneACCESS repertoire file appears here via TCRdb, limited to in-frame rearrangements. These files lack a portion of the clones; in checked studies, under half of the deficit traces to unresolved V genes, and the cause of the others is not known. The sample yields over 20,000 clones; 73% were counted once. The ten most abundant clones make up around 2.5% of the sample. The specimen was obtained from a patient who underwent chemoradiotherapy. The origin of the receptors is a human donor with HPV-associated anogenital cancer.

This clone is categorized as medium-sized. The chain carries TRBV9 and TRBJ2-2; weak D call: TRBD2 (6 bases). V lost 1 base, J lost 6 bases, and 7 bases lay in between. This CDR3 is 13 amino acids long. Germline CDR1 reads SGDLS; CDR2 reads YYNGEE. The CDR3 region is CASSVWRAGELFF. CDR3 nucleotide sequence: TGTGCCAGCAGCGTATGGAGGGCCGGGGAGCTGTTTTTT.

The chain combines TRBV30 with TRBJ2-1; D gene unclear. Germline V gives CDR1 GTSNPN, CDR2 SVGIG (reference sequence). Trimming removed 2 bases at V and 8 bases at J, with 7 bases between. The CDR3 has 11 amino acids. CDR3 bases: TGTGCCTGGAGTCTTCGGGATGAGCAGTTCTTC. Translating it yields CAWSLRDEQFF.

This clone was seen a few times. This chain joins TRBV6-1 and TRBJ1-5; D is ambiguous. The V gene's germline CDR1 is MNHNS and CDR2 SASEGT. The CDR3 spans 14 residues. V was clipped by 4 bases and J by 2 bases, with 9 bases between them. The CDR3 region has the DNA TGTGCCAGCAGTGTGAAGGGTGGCAATCAGCCCCAGCATTTT. Translating it yields CASSVKGGNQPQHF.

This rearrangement joins TRBV28 to TRBJ1-2, with D hard to call. V was trimmed by 2 bases and J by 4 bases, leaving 8 bases between them. The CDR3 length is 13 residues. Germline loops: CDR1 MDHEN, CDR2 SYDVKM. The CDR3 protein is CASSLAASYGYTF. The CDR3 DNA follows: TGTGCCAGCAGTTTAGCTGCCTCCTATGGCTACACCTTC.

The CDR3 spells CASSLYGNTGELFF. For the CDR3, the DNA is TGTGCCAGCAGCTTATATGGGAACACCGGGGAGCTGTTTTTT. The chain carries TRBV13 and TRBJ2-2; D remains ambiguous. Germline CDR1 reads PRHDT; CDR2 reads FYEKMQ (reference sequence). The V gene lost 2 bases and the J gene lost 1 base, with 5 bases spanning the gap. This CDR3 has 14 residues.

The gene calls are TRBV28 and TRBJ1-1; a possible D gene is TRBD1 (5 bases). Germline lookup yields CDR1 MDHEN and CDR2 SYDVKM. The V end lost 5 bases, the J end lost 4 bases, and 23 bases lay between the germline ends. The CDR3 spans 17 residues. CDR3: CASSLHPTGPAATEAFF. In DNA form, the CDR3 reads TGTGCCAGCAGTCTTCACCCCACAGGACCGGCGGCCACTGAAGCTTTCTTT.

This clone was seen a few times. This chain joins TRBV18 and TRBJ1-2; 8 bases are shared with TRBD1. J was trimmed by 6 bases and V by 2 bases; bases with no gene match: 5. CDR1 and CDR2 (germline): KGHSH, LQKENI. The CDR3 sequence is 14 residues long. This CDR3 is CASSPEGTGHGYTF. DNA of the CDR3: TGTGCCAGCTCACCAGAGGGGACAGGACATGGCTACACCTTC.

The J gene is TRBJ1-3, the V gene TRBV28; D may be TRBD1 (5 bases). The V and J ends lost 3 bases and 7 bases respectively, with 13 bases between them. Germline assignment: CDR1 MDHEN and CDR2 SYDVKM. The CDR3 length is 14 residues. The CDR3 nucleotides are TGTGCCAGCAGTTTGAGTGGAGGGACGAACACCATATATTTT. Translation: CASSLSGGTNTIYF.

The V call is TRBV28, the J call TRBJ2-7, with 8 positions matching TRBD2. The ends lost 6 bases at V and 0 bases at J; junction bases unmatched: 7. This CDR3 spans 15 amino acids. CDR1 MDHEN and CDR2 SYDVKM come from the germline V gene. The CDR3 DNA reads as TGTGCCAGCAGCCCAATAGCGGGGAGCTCCTACGAGCAGTACTTC. Its protein product is CASSPIAGSSYEQYF.

This chain uses TRBV5-1 with TRBJ2-5; D unclear. CDR3 length equals 12 residues. V gave up 0 bases and J gave up 1 base, with 1 base separating them. Germline values: CDR1 SGHRS, CDR2 YFSETQ. CDR3 DNA: TGCGCCAGCAGCTTGGCCCAAGAGACCCAGTACTTC. Translating gives CASSLAQETQYF.

The rearrangement links TRBV11-2 to TRBJ2-7; D possibly corresponds to TRBD1 (6 bases). The length of the CDR3 is 14 residues. CDR1 and CDR2 (germline): SGHAT, FQNNGV. V was shortened by 5 bases and J by 7 bases, with 18 bases between the two germline ends. The CDR3 here is CASSQDRLGWEQYF. Written as DNA, the CDR3 is TGTGCCAGCAGCCAAGACAGGCTGGGTTGGGAGCAGTACTTC.

This chain joins TRBV25-1 and TRBJ1-1; D might be TRBD1 (6 bases). CDR1 MGHDK and CDR2 SYGVNS come from the germline V gene. The CDR3 consists of 13 residues. V gave up 3 bases and J gave up 7 bases, with 12 bases separating them. This CDR3 is CASSDLLDSEAFF. The CDR3 DNA follows: TGTGCCAGCAGTGACCTACTGGACAGTGAAGCTTTCTTT.

The rearrangement uses TRBV15 and TRBJ1-3; D unclear. V lost 5 bases to trimming and J lost 0 bases, with 11 bases between them. The CDR3 spans 15 residues. Germline V lookup: CDR1 LNHNV, CDR2 YYDKDF (reference sequence). The CDR3: CATSRPVGSGNTIYF. CDR3 coding DNA: TGTGCCACCAGCCGCCCGGTTGGCTCTGGAAACACCATATATTTT.

This clone has only a few counts. CDR3 nucleotide sequence: TGTGCCAGCAGCTTAGGGGGCGGAGGCAATCAGCCCCAGCATTTT. It is translated as CASSLGGGGNQPQHF. V usage is TRBV7-2 and J usage is TRBJ1-5, with a weak D call TRBD1 (5 bases). Germline V lookup: CDR1 SGHTA, CDR2 FQGNSA. This CDR3 comprises 15 residues. With 1 base removed from V and 2 bases from J, the gap between germline ends came to 9 bases. The complete variable domain, with remaining parts taken from reference TRBV7-2 and TRBJ1-5, reads GAGVSQSPSNKVTEKGKDVELRCDPISGHTALYWYRQSLGQGLEFLIYFQGNSAPDKSGLPSDRFSAERTGGSVSTLTIQRTQQEDSAVYLCASSLGGGGNQPQHFGDGTRLSIL.

J is TRBJ2-2 and V is TRBV6-1; D gene unclear. Looked up from germline, CDR1 is MNHNS and CDR2 is SASEGT. The CDR3 consists of 16 residues. Trimming removed 2 bases from V and 1 base from J, with 11 bases in between. The CDR3 spells CASSERGRRNTGELFF. The CDR3 DNA reads TGTGCCAGCAGTGAACGTGGCAGAAGGAACACCGGGGAGCTGTTTTTT.

The chain is built from TRBV11-2 and TRBJ2-1, with 7 bases identical to TRBD2. J lost 2 bases, V lost 4 bases, and 11 bases had no gene match. The CDR3 contains 17 residues. CDR1 and CDR2 (germline): SGHAT, FQNNGV. This CDR3 reads CASSWGGRVRPYNEQFF. CDR3 in DNA: TGTGCCAGCAGCTGGGGGGGGAGGGTCCGGCCCTACAATGAGCAGTTCTTC.

This clone has just a few counts. The rearrangement links TRBV11-2 to TRBJ2-2; the D is unclear. V lost 1 base and J 7 bases, leaving 4 bases between the germline ends. Germline CDR1 reads SGHAT; CDR2 reads FQNNGV. The CDR3 has 12 amino acids. The CDR3 loop is CASSLVHGELFF. For the CDR3, the DNA is TGTGCCAGCAGCTTAGTTCACGGGGAGCTGTTTTTT.

The rearrangement uses TRBV19 and TRBJ2-7, with unresolved D. Germline V gene lookup returns CDR1 LNHDA and CDR2 SQIVND (reference sequence). The CDR3 extends over 11 amino acids. Trimming left V 8 bases short and J 3 bases short, with 8 bases between. The CDR3 DNA follows: TGTGCCAGTGGGTGGGGCTACGAGCAGTACTTC. This codes for CASGWGYEQYF.